This passage covers 17 T cell receptor beta chains from one sample sequenced in a study of T cells after posttransplantation cyclophosphamide (dated by TCRdb to the mid-2010s). Library construction relied on the immunoSEQ multiplex PCR assay. TCRdb retrieved this table from immuneACCESS and kept in-frame rearrangements only. Not all clones are present; in checked studies, unresolved V genes account for under half, and no reason is known for the remainder. The sample includes approximately 26,000 clones, with approximately 90% observed a single time. The ten biggest clones cover 2.5% to 4% of the sample. The specimen sequenced was PBMCs. Receptor source: a man between 50 and 59 years old.

The rearrangement joins TRBV9 to TRBJ1-2; 9 bases align to TRBD1. V lost 0 bases and J lost 7; bases outside the gene matches: 10. This CDR3 has 16 residues. Germline V gives CDR1 SGDLS, CDR2 YYNGEE. The DNA for the CDR3 is TGTGCCAGCAGCGTAGTAGCCGCGGGACAGGGAAGTGGCTACACCTTC. It codes for CASSVVAAGQGSGYTF. Together with reference TRBV9 and TRBJ1-2, the CDR3 gives the full variable domain: DSGVTQTPKHLITATGQRVTLRCSPRSGDLSVYWYQQSLDQGLQFLIQYYNGEERAKGNILERFSAQQFPDLHSELNLSSLELGDSALYFCASSVVAAGQGSGYTFGSGTRLTVV.

The V gene is TRBV19, the J gene TRBJ1-1, with a tentative D call TRBD1 (5 bases). Germline assignment: CDR1 LNHDA and CDR2 SQIVND (reference sequence). This CDR3 region has 15 residues. Deletions cut 7 bases from V and 1 base from J, with 16 bases between. The CDR3, as DNA: TGTGCCAGTACCTCCTCAAGGGGATGGAACACTGAAGCTTTCTTT. This codes for CASTSSRGWNTEAFF.

CDR3 sequence reads: CAWGQGITYNEQFF. The CDR3 DNA follows: TGTGCCTGGGGTCAGGGGATAACCTACAATGAGCAGTTCTTC. The genes are TRBV30 and TRBJ2-1; D is possibly TRBD1 (6 bases). Germline values: CDR1 GTSNPN, CDR2 SVGIG (reference sequence). V was pared by 5 bases and J by 2 bases, with 13 bases between. The CDR3 sequence is 14 residues long.

The rearrangement links TRBV7-2 to TRBJ2-5; D remains unclear. V was pared by 5 bases and J by 1 base, with 14 bases between. The CDR3 loop spans 15 amino acids. Germline CDR1 reads SGHTA; CDR2 reads FQGNSA. CDR3 amino acids: CASSQRRQTQETQYF. CDR3 DNA sequence: TGTGCCAGCAGCCAGAGGCGGCAGACCCAAGAGACCCAGTACTTC.

V and J are TRBV4-1 and TRBJ1-1; a possible D gene is TRBD1 (5 bases). Per the germline V gene, CDR1 is MGHRA and CDR2 is YSYEKL. V was cut by 4 bases and J by 4 bases, with 16 bases left in between. CDR3 length: 15 residues. Written as DNA, the CDR3 is TGCGCCAGCAGCCGGTCGGCAACCCAGGGCACTGAAGCTTTCTTT. Protein product: CASSRSATQGTEAFF.

The chain carries TRBV18 and TRBJ1-1; no clear D. CDR1 and CDR2 from the germline V gene are KGHSH and LQKENI. The CDR3 is 15 residues long. V lost 2 bases and J 4 bases, leaving 14 bases between the germline ends. This CDR3 reads CASSPDEGFFTEAFF. CDR3 bases: TGTGCCAGCTCACCAGATGAGGGTTTCTTCACTGAAGCTTTCTTT.

The genes are TRBV19 and TRBJ1-5; perhaps TRBD1 as D (5 bases). The CDR3 is 17 amino acids. Germline V CDR1 and CDR2: LNHDA, SQIVND (reference sequence). V was clipped by 5 bases and J by 6 bases, with 23 bases between them. CDR3 sequence: CASSLNTGAGSSQPQHF. CDR3 nucleotide sequence: TGTGCCAGTAGTTTAAATACCGGTGCAGGGTCCAGTCAGCCCCAGCATTTT.

This chain links TRBV7-8 with TRBJ2-7; D gene uncertain. Trimming shortened V by 0 bases and J by 3 bases, and 6 bases separated the two germline ends. The germline V gene encodes CDR1 SGHVS and CDR2 FQNEAQ. The CDR3 extends over 13 amino acids. The CDR3 here is CASSLAVGYEQYF. DNA of the CDR3: TGTGCCAGCAGCTTAGCGGTCGGCTACGAGCAGTACTTC.

This clone was observed a few times. The V gene is TRBV6-6, the J gene TRBJ2-7; TRBD2 aligns across 11 bases. Per germline, CDR1 MNHNY and CDR2 SVGAGI (reference sequence). V dropped 3 bases and J dropped 3; count of bases not matched to a gene: 4. The CDR3 length is 15 residues. The CDR3 here is CASSYTGTSGYEQYF. DNA for the CDR3: TGTGCCAGCAGTTATACCGGGACTAGCGGCTACGAGCAGTACTTC.

The V and J genes are TRBV19 and TRBJ1-1; 9 positions match TRBD1. CDR1 is LNHDA and CDR2 is SQIVND in the germline V gene (reference sequence). The CDR3 spans 16 residues. V lost 7 bases to trimming and J lost 3 bases; unmatched junction nucleotides: 12. The CDR3 loop is CASTTGTGRGDTEAFF. CDR3 nucleotides: TGTGCCAGTACCACCGGGACAGGGCGAGGGGACACTGAAGCTTTCTTT.

In nucleotides, the CDR3 is TGTGCCAGTAGTATCCGTCAGGGAAGAAATCAGCCCCAGCATTTT. It translates to CASSIRQGRNQPQHF. The gene calls are TRBV19 and TRBJ1-5, with D perhaps TRBD1 (5 bases). Germline CDR1 reads LNHDA; CDR2 reads SQIVND (reference sequence). This CDR3 has 15 amino acids. Trimming shortened V by 3 bases and J by 4 bases, and 13 bases separated the two germline ends. Full variable domain (rest looked up from reference TRBV19 and TRBJ1-5): DGGITQSPKYLFRKEGQNVTLSCEQNLNHDAMYWYRQDPGQGLRLIYYSQIVNDFQKGDIAEGYSVSREKKESFPLTVTSAQKNPTAFYLCASSIRQGRNQPQHFGDGTRLSIL.

This clone appeared a few times. The rearrangement uses TRBV6-5 and TRBJ2-1; D might be TRBD1 (5 bases). The V and J ends lost 0 bases and 9 bases respectively, with 6 bases between them. The length of the CDR3 is 12 residues. Germline values: CDR1 MNHEY, CDR2 SVGAGI. The CDR3 spells CASSYSGAEQFF. The CDR3 nucleotides read TGTGCCAGCAGTTACTCTGGGGCTGAGCAGTTCTTC.

The rearrangement links TRBV30 to TRBJ2-5; D is perhaps TRBD1 (5 bases). The germline CDR1 and CDR2 sequences are GTSNPN and SVGIG (reference sequence). The CDR3 totals 15 residues. Deletions cut 0 bases from V and 5 bases from J, with 16 bases between. The CDR3 DNA reads TGTGCCTGGAGTGTCTACACAAGGGGATCGGAGACCCAGTACTTC. Protein sequence: CAWSVYTRGSETQYF.

V usage is TRBV28 and J usage is TRBJ1-1; TRBD1 matches at 9 bases. J lost 6 bases, V lost 8 bases, and 7 bases had no gene match. Per germline, CDR1 MDHEN and CDR2 SYDVKM. The length of the CDR3 is 13 residues. The CDR3 here is CASEAQGAPEAFF. The CDR3 DNA reads as TGTGCCAGCGAAGCACAGGGGGCTCCTGAAGCTTTCTTT.

In nucleotides, the CDR3 is TGTGCCAGCTCACGGAGGGACAGGGGGAGCAATCAGCCCCAGCATTTT. It specifies CASSRRDRGSNQPQHF. The gene calls are TRBV18 and TRBJ1-5; 11 nucleotides agree with TRBD1. Germline V gene lookup returns CDR1 KGHSH and CDR2 LQKENI. CDR3 length equals 16 residues. The junction had 3 bases not matched to a gene; V was cut back by 4 bases and J by 1 base.

The rearrangement uses TRBV6-1 and TRBJ2-1; the match to TRBD1 covers 9 bases. J gave up 7 bases and V 3 bases, and 10 bases lay outside the gene matches. Germline values: CDR1 MNHNS, CDR2 SASEGT. CDR3 length: 16 amino acids. The CDR3 nucleotides are TGTGCCAGCAGTGAGCTACCGGGACAGGGTTCGAATGAGCAGTTCTTC. Residues: CASSELPGQGSNEQFF.

This chain links TRBV5-1 with TRBJ2-1; the match to TRBD2 covers 14 bases. After removal of 4 bases from V and 12 bases from J, the junction contained 6 bases not matched to a gene. CDR1 SGHRS and CDR2 YFSETQ come from the germline V gene. This CDR3 is built from 14 residues. CDR3 sequence: CASSPGLAGGLQFF. The CDR3 DNA reads TGCGCCAGCAGCCCAGGACTAGCGGGGGGACTGCAGTTCTTC.